This T cell receptor beta chain was sequenced for a study of blood T cell repertoires in COVID-19. The assay was immunoSEQ multiplex PCR, and TCRdb's table has in-frame clones only and misses some. The sample lists approximately 440,000 clones; about nine tenths were seen once. Per the germline V gene, CDR1 is GTSNPN and CDR2 is SVGIG (reference sequence). The CDR3 is made up of 16 amino acids. Unmatched junction bases numbered 7, after V lost 0 bases and J lost 2 bases. Residents of approximately 25 US areas, aged about 18 to 95 years, made up the participants. Recovered participants had two consecutive negative NP/OP PCR tests, healthcare professional clearance, or symptom resolution.

This TCR was recovered from a woman between 18 and 30 years old who had recovered from COVID-19. The sequenced sample was PBMCs or T cells enriched from blood (not recorded which). This sequence joins TRBV30 and TRBJ2-3; 8 bases fit TRBD2. The DNA for the CDR3 is TGTGCCTGGAGTGTACTTGGGCGGGGGGACACAGATACGCAGTATTTT. Protein: CAWSVLGRGDTDTQYF.